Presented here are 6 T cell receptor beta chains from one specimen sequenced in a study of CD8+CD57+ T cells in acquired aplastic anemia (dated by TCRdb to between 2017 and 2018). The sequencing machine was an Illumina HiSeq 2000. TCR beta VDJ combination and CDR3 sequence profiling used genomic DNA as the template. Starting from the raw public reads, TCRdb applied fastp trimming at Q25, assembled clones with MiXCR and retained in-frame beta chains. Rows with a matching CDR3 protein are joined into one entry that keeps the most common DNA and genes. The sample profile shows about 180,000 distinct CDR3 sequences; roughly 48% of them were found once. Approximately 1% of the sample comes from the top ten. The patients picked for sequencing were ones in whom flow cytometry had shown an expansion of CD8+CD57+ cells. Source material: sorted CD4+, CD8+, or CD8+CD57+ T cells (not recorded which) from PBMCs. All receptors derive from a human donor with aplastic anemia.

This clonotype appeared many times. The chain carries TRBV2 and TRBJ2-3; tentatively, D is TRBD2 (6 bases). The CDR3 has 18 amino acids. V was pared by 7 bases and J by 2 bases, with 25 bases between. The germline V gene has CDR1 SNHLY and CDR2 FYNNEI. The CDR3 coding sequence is TGTGCCAGCACCAAAACTTTGGGACTTCAGCAGTACACAGATACGCAGTATTTT. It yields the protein CASTKTLGLQQYTDTQYF.

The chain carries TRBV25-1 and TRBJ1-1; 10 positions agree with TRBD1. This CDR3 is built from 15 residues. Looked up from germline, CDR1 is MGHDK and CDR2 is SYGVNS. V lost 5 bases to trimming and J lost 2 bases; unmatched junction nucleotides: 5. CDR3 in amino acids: CASSLGDRGNTEAFF. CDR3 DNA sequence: TGTGCCAGCAGTCTAGGGGACAGGGGAAACACTGAAGCTTTCTTT.

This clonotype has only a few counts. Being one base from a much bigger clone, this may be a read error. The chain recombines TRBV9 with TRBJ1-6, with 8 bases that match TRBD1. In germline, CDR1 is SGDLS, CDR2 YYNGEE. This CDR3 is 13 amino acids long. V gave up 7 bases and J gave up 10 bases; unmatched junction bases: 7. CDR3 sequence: CASATGDQSPLHF. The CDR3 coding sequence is TGTGCCAGCGCGACAGGGGATCAGTCACCCCTCCACTTT.

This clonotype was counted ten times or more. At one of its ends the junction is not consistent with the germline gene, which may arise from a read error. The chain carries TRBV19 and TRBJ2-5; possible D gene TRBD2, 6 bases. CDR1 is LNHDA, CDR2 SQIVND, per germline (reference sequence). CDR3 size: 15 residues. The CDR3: CVSSIPVGAGETQYF. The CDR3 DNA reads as TGTGTCAGTAGTATCCCAGTAGGGGCGGGGGAGACCCAGTACTTC.

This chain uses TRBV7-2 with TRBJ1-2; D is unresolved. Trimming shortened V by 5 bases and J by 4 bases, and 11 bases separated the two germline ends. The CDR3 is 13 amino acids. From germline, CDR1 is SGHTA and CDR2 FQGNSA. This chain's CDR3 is CASSPSPSYGYTF. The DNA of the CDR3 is TGTGCCAGCAGCCCGTCCCCTAGCTATGGCTACACCTTC. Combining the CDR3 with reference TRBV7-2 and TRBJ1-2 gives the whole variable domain GAGVSQSPSNKVTEKGKDVELRCDPISGHTALYWYRQSLGQGLEFLIYFQGNSAPDKSGLPSDRFSAERTGGSVSTLTIQRTQQEDSAVYLCASSPSPSYGYTFGSGTRLTVV.

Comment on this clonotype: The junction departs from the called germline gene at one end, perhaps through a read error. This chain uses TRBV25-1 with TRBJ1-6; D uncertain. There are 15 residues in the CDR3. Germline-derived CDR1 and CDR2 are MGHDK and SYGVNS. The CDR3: CASGDLVGSNSPLHF. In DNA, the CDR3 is TGTGCCAGCGGTGACTTAGTGGGATCCAATTCACCCCTCCACTTT.